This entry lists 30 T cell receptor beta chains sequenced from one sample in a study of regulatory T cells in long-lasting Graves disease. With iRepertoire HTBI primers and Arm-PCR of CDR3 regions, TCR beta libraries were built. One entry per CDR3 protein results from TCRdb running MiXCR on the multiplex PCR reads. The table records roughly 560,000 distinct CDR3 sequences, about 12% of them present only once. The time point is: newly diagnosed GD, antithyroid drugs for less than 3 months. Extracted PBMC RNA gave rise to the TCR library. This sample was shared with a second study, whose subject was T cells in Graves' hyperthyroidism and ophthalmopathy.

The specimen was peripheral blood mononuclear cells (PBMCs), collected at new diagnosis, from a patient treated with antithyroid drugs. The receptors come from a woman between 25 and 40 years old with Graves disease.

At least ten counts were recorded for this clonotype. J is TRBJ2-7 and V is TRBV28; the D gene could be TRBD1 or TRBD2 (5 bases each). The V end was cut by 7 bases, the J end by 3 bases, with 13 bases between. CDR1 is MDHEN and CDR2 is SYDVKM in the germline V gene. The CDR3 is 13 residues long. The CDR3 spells CASTGTGRYEQYF. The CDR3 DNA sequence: TGTGCCAGCACCGGGACGGGGCGCTACGAGCAGTACTTC.

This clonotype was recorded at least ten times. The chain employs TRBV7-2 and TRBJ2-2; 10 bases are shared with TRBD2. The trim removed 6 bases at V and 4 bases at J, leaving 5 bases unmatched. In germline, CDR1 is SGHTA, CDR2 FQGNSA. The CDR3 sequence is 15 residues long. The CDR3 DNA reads TGTGCCAGCAGACTAAGCGGGAGGGGCACCGGGGAGCTGTTTTTT. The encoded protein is CASRLSGRGTGELFF.

This CDR3 is CASSISAGGLSNTEAFF. The CDR3 DNA reads as TGTGCCAGTAGTATCTCGGCAGGGGGGTTATCGAACACTGAAGCTTTCTTT. The V and J genes are TRBV19 and TRBJ1-1; TRBD1 agrees at 7 bases. This CDR3 has 17 residues. Per germline, CDR1 LNHDA and CDR2 SQIVND (reference sequence). J gave up 1 base and V 3 bases, and 11 bases lay outside the gene matches.

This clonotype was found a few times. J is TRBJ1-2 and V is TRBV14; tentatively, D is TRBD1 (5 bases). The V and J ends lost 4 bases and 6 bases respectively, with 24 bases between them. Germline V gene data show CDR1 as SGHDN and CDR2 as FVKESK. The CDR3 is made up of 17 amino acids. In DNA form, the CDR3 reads TGTGCCAGCAGCCGGTTTTTGGCAGGGCCGACGGGGGATGGCTACACCTTC. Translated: CASSRFLAGPTGDGYTF.

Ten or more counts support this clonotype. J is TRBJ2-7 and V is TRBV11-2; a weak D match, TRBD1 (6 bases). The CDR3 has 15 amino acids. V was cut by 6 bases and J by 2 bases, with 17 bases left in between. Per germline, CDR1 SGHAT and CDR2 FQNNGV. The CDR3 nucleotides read TGTGCCAGCAGTCCCCGGGGCAGGGGCCCCTACGAGCAGTACTTC. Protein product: CASSPRGRGPYEQYF.

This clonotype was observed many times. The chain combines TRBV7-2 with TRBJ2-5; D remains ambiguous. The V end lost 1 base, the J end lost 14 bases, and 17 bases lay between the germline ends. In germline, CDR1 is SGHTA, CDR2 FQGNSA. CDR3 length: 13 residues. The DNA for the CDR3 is TGTGCCAGCAGCTTAGTATCGGTATCCCCACCTTACTTC. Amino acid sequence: CASSLVSVSPPYF.

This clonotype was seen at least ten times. The CDR3 sequence: CAWSIDGPEGGYTF. CDR3 nucleotides: TGTGCCTGGAGTATAGACGGGCCGGAGGGCGGCTACACCTTC. The rearrangement uses TRBV30 and TRBJ1-2; D not certain. Germline assignment: CDR1 GTSNPN and CDR2 SVGIG (reference sequence). The CDR3 sequence is 14 residues long. Deletions cut 2 bases from V and 8 bases from J, with 18 bases between.

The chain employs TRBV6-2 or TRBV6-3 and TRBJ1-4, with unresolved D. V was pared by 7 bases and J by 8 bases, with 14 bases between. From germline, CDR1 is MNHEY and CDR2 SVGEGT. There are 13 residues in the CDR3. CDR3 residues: CASKAAGGEKLFF. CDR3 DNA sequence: TGTGCCAGCAAAGCTGCCGGCGGAGAAAAACTGTTTTTT.

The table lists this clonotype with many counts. The CDR3 DNA reads TGTGCCAGCAGCCTCTATAACACCGGGGAGCTGTTTTTT. As protein: CASSLYNTGELFF. V is TRBV28 and J is TRBJ2-2; D not certain. CDR3 length: 13 amino acids. Germline CDR1 MDHEN, CDR2 SYDVKM. V shed 6 bases and J shed 2 bases, with 7 bases lying between them.

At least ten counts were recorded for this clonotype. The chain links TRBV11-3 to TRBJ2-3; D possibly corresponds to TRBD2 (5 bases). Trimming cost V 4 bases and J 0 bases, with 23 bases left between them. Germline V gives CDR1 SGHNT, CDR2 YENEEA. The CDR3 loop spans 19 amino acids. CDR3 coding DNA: TGTGCCAGCAGCTCACTCCAGATAGTTGCCCTAGCAAGCACAGATACGCAGTATTTT. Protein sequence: CASSSLQIVALASTDTQYF.

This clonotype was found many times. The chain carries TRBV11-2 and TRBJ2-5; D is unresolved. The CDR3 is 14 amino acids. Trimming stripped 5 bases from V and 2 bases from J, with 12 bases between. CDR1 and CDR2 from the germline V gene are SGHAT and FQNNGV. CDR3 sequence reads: CASSPVSGQETQYF. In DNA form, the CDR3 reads TGTGCCAGCAGCCCCGTTAGTGGGCAAGAGACCCAGTACTTC.

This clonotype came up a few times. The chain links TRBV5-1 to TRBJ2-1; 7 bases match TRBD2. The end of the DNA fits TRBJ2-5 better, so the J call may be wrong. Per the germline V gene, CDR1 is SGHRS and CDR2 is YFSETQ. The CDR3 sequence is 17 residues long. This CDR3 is CASSYTHRDYVSETQYF. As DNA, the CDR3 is TGCGCCAGCAGCTATACACACCGGGACTATGTATCGGAGACCCAGTACTTC.

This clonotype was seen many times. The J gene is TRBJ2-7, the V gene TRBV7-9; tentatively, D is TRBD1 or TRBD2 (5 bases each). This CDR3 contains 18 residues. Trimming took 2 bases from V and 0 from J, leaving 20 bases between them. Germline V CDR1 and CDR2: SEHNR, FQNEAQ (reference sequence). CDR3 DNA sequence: TGTGCCAGCAGCTTATTGAAAACGGCCTCCGGGGCCTCCTACGAGCAGTACTTC. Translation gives CASSLLKTASGASYEQYF.

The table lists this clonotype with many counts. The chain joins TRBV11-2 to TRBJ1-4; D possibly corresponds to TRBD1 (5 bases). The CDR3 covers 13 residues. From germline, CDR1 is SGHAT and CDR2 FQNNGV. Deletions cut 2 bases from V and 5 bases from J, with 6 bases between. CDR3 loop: CASSLKGNEKLFF. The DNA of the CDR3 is TGTGCCAGCAGCTTAAAGGGGAATGAAAAACTGTTTTTT.

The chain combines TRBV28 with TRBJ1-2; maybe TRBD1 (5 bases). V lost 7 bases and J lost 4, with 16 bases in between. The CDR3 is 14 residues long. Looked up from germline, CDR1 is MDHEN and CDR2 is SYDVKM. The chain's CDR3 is CASIADRTSYGYTF. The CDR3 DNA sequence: TGTGCCAGCATCGCCGACAGAACTAGCTATGGCTACACCTTC.

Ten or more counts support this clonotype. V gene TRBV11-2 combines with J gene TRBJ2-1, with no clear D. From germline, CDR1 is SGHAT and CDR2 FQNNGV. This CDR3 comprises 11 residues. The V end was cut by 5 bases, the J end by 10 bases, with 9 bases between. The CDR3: CASSPYVEQFF. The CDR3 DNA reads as TGTGCCAGCAGCCCCTATGTGGAGCAGTTCTTC.

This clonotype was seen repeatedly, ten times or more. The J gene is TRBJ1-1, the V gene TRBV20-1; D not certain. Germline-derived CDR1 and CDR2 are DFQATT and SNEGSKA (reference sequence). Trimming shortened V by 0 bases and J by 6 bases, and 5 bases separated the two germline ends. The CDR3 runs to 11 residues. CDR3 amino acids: CSARDRAEAFF. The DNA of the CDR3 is TGCAGTGCTAGAGATCGGGCTGAAGCTTTCTTT.

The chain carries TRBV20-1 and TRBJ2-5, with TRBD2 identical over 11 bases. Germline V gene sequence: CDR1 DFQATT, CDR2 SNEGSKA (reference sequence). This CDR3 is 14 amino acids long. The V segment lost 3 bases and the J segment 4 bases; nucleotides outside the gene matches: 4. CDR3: CSASFLAGGETQYF. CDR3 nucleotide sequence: TGCAGTGCTAGTTTTCTAGCGGGAGGAGAGACCCAGTACTTC.

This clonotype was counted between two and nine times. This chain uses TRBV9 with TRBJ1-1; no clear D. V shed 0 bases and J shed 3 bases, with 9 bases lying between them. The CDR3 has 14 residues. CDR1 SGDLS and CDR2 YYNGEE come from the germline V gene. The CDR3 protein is CASSVVWHDTEAFF. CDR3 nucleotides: TGTGCCAGCAGCGTAGTTTGGCACGACACTGAAGCTTTCTTT. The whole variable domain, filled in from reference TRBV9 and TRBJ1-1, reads DSGVTQTPKHLITATGQRVTLRCSPRSGDLSVYWYQQSLDQGLQFLIQYYNGEERAKGNILERFSAQQFPDLHSELNLSSLELGDSALYFCASSVVWHDTEAFFGQGTRLTVV.

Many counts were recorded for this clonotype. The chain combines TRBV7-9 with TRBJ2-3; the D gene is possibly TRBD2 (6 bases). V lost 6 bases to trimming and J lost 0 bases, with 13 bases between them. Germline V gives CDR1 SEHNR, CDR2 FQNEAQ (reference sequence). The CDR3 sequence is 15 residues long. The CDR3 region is CASSRRDSSTDTQYF. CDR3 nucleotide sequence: TGTGCCAGCAGTCGCCGGGACTCAAGCACAGATACGCAGTATTTT.

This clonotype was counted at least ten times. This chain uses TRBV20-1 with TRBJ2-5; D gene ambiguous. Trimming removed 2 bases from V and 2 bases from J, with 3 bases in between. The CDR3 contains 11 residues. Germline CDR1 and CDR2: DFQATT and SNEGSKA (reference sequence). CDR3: CSARQQETQYF. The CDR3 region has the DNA TGCAGTGCTAGACAGCAAGAGACCCAGTACTTC.

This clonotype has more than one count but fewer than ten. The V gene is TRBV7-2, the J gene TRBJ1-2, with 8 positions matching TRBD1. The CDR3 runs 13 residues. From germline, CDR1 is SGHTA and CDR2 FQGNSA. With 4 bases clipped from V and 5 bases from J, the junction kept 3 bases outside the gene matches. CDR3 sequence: CASSSWTGYGYTF. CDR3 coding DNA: TGTGCCAGCAGCTCCTGGACAGGGTATGGCTACACCTTC.

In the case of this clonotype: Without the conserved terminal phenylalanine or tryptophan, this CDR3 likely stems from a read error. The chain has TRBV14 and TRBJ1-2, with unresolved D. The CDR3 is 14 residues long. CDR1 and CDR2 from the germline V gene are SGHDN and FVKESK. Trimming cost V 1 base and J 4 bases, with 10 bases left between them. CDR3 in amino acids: CASSQANSGYGYTL. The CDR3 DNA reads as TGTGCCAGCAGCCAAGCGAACTCGGGCTATGGCTACACCCTC.

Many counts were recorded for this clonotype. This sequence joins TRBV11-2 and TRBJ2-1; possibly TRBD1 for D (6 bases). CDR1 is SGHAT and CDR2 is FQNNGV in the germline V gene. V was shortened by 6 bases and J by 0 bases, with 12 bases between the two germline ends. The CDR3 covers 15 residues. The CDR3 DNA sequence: TGTGCCAGCAGAACAGGGCTGAGCTCCTACAATGAGCAGTTCTTC. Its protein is CASRTGLSSYNEQFF.

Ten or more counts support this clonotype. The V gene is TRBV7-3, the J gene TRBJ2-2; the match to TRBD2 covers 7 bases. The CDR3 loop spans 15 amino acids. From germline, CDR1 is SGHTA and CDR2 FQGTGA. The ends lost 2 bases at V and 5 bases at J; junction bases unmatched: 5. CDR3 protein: CASSLPGGGTGELFF. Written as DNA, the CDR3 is TGTGCCAGCAGCTTACCGGGAGGTGGTACCGGGGAGCTGTTTTTT.

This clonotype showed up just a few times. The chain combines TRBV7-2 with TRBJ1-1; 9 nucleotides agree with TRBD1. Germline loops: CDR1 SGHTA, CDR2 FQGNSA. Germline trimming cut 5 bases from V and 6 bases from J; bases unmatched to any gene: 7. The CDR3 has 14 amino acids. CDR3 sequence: CASSQQGAFAEAFF. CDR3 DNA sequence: TGTGCCAGCAGCCAACAGGGGGCATTCGCTGAAGCTTTCTTT.

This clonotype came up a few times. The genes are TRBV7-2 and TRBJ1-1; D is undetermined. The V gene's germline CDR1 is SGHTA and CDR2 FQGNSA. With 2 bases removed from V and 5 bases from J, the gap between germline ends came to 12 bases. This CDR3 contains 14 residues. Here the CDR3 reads CASSLQTLGTEAFF. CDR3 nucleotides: TGTGCCAGCAGCTTACAGACATTGGGGACTGAAGCTTTCTTT.

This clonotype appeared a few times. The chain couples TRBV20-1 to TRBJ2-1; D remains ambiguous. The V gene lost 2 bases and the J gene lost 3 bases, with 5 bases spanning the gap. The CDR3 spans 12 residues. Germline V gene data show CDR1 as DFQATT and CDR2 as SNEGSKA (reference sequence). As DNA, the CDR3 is TGCAGTGCTAGAACAAACTACAATGAGCAGTTCTTC. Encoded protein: CSARTNYNEQFF.

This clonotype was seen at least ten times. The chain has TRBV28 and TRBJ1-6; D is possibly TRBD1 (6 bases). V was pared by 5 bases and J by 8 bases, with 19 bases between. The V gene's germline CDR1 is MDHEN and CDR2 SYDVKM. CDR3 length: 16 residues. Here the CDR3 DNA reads TGTGCCAGCAGTCGGAGGGGGGAATGGAGAGATTCACCCCTCCACTTT. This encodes CASSRRGEWRDSPLHF. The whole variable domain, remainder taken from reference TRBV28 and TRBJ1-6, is DVKVTQSSRYLVKRTGEKVFLECVQDMDHENMFWYRQDPGLGLRLIYFSYDVKMKEKGDIPEGYSVSREKKERFSLILESASTNQTSMYLCASSRRGEWRDSPLHFGNGTRLTVT.

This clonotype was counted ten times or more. The CDR3 sequence: CASSPTAQPFSGANVLTF. DNA for the CDR3: TGTGCCAGCTCACCAACAGCGCAGCCTTTCTCTGGGGCCAACGTCCTGACTTTC. V usage is TRBV18 and J usage is TRBJ2-6; D is unclear. With 2 bases removed from V and 0 bases from J, the gap between germline ends came to 14 bases. The CDR3 covers 18 residues. CDR1 is KGHSH and CDR2 is LQKENI in the germline V gene.